This TCR beta chain stems from a study of identical twins. General study results and limits: The abundant beta clonotypes from cord blood had fewer insertions, and memory repertoires had none of this. Excess twin sharing in beta out-of-frame sequences was weaker. Conclusions leaned on cross-sectional statistical analysis and did not track the same donors over time.

Between the trimmed V and J ends, which lost 7 bases and 2 bases, there was a span of 9 bases. CDR1 and CDR2 (germline): MNHNS, SASEGT. The CDR3 has 12 residues. In regard to this clonotype: Its antigen is as yet unknown.

A universal primer site was incorporated via template switching, and the cDNA contained unique molecular identifiers. TCRdb called the 5' RACE reads again in MiXCR, with one record for every CDR3 protein. The table includes some 1,700,000 distinct CDR3 sequences, less than 35% detected once. The sequencing sample was made of cord blood. The receptor's source is a newborn girl in good health. The chain joins TRBV6-1 to TRBJ2-7; no definite D call. Written as DNA, the CDR3 is TGTGCCAGCACAGCGAGAGCCTACGAGCAGTACTTC. Translated: CASTARAYEQYF.